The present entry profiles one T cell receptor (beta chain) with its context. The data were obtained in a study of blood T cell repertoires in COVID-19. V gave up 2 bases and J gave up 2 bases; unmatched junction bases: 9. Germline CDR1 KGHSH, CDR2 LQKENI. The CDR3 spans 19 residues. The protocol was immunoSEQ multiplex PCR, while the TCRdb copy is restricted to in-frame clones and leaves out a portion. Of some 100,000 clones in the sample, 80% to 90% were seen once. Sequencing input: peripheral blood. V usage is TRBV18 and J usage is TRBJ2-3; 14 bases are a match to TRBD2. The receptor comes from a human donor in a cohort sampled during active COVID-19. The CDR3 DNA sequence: TGTGCCAGCTCACCAAAACCCGGGACTAGCGGGAGCCCCACAGATACGCAGTATTTT. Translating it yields CASSPKPGTSGSPTDTQYF.